The sequence of this TCR beta chain was determined in a study of CXCR4 blockade with PD-1 therapy in pancreatic cancer (dated by TCRdb to the late 2010s). Some background on the complete study: The study analyzed resected pancreatic ductal adenocarcinoma using multiplex immunohistochemistry and TCRbeta immunosequencing, along with ex vivo slice culture to test PD-1 and CXCR4 blockade. Two geographically distinct regions were TCR-sequenced from each of 6 tumors to assess intratumoral heterogeneity.

Judged by its sample share, this clone qualifies as large (0.1 to 1%). No cognate antigen has been identified for it. No quality values exist for individual bases; no much larger clone is one base distant. The cysteine opens and the phenylalanine closes a CDR3 of 15 amino acids. Only the CDR3 portion is preserved as DNA: 45 bases, with reading frame beginning at the first base. The germline ends are 11 bases apart after V is trimmed by 5 bases and J by 0 bases. As encoded in the germline V gene, CDR1 is MNHGY while CDR2 is SAAAGT. The archived tumor blocks were obtained from patients to whom no neoadjuvant therapy had been administered before resection. The preserved-tissue arm of the study used 30 to 35 surgical resection samples from roughly 24 previously untreated pancreatic ductal adenocarcinoma patients. For the resection arm, DNA was extracted from ten 5-micron curls of FFPE tumor adjacent to the multiplex immunohistochemistry slide.

The immunoSEQ Assay at Adaptive Biotechnologies was used to immunosequence TCRbeta CDR3 regions from the extracted DNA. In the source study's methods: To measure the absolute abundance of each unique TCRbeta CDR3, the sequences were collapsed and filtered. Clonality was defined as 1 minus Pielou's evenness, computed on productive in-frame rearrangements only. Regional overlap was measured by following the top 100 nucleotide rearrangements across paired samples, and the Morisita index was used to compare paired samples with unrelated samples. The immunoSEQ Rearrangement Details tool was used to assess whether nucleotide rearrangements converged onto identical amino acid sequences. Drawn from immuneACCESS, this table holds only the in-frame rearrangements with V and J called that TCRdb kept. Clones are partly lost; checked studies trace under half to an unresolved V gene and leave the rest unexplained. V and J calls and clone size are as listed in that table; D and trimming were resolved from the DNA. The table for this sample lists roughly 3,000 clones; more than 30% of them were counted only once. The top ten hold roughly 29% of the sample.

Paper-wide results and their limitations: Tumors showed clonal expansion, with mean productive clonality approximately 0.14 versus 0.053 in healthy blood, but clonality did not correlate with survival. Because only TCRbeta chains were sequenced, true antigen-specificity overlap among convergent dominant clones remained unconfirmed while awaiting paired alpha-beta single-cell sequencing. Amino acid clone frequency correlated strongly with the number of distinct nucleotide rearrangements encoding it, suggesting convergent selection by common tumor antigens.

Here the chain combines TRBV6-8 and TRBJ1-3; no D gene is confidently identified. Sequencing was performed on tumor tissue. This TCR was recovered from a human donor with pancreatic ductal adenocarcinoma. The sequenced DNA: TGTGCCAGCAGTGACCCCACTCTCTCTGGAAACACCATATATTTT. Its protein is CASSDPTLSGNTIYF.